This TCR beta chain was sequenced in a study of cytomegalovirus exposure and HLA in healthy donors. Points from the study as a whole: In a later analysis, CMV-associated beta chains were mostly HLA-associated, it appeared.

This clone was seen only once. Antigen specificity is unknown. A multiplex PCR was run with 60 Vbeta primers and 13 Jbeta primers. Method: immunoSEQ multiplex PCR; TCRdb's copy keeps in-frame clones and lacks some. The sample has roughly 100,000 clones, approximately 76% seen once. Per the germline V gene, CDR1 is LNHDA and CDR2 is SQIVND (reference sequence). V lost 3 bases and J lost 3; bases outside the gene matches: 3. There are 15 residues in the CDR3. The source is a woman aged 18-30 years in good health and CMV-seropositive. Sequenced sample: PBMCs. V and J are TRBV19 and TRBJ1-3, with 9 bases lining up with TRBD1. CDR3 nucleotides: TGTGCCAGTAGTATCGGGACAGGGATTGGAAACACCATATATTTT. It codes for CASSIGTGIGNTIYF.